This TCR beta chain was identified during a study of beta chain features in type 1 diabetes. Whole-study findings and limits: All four CD4+ subsets of Type 1 diabetes patients contained TCRB CDR3s that were moderately but significantly shorter.

To note about this clone: Its target is unknown.

Sequencing targeted expressed TCRB transcripts, as all isolated RNA had been reverse transcribed. Assay: immunoSEQ multiplex PCR; the TCRdb copy retains only in-frame clones and omits some. The sample yields some 640,000 clones, over 11% seen once. Germline loops: CDR1 GTSNPN, CDR2 SVGIG (reference sequence). Trimming removed 4 bases at V and 0 bases at J, with 12 bases between. This CDR3 comprises 14 residues. The sequenced material came from naive CD4+ T cells from blood. This receptor was obtained from a man between 18 and 35 years old with type 1 diabetes. This chain uses TRBV30 with TRBJ1-1; D gene unclear. The CDR3 nucleotides are TGTGCCTGGAAAACCATCACGCTGAACACTGAAGCTTTCTTT. It is translated as CAWKTITLNTEAFF.